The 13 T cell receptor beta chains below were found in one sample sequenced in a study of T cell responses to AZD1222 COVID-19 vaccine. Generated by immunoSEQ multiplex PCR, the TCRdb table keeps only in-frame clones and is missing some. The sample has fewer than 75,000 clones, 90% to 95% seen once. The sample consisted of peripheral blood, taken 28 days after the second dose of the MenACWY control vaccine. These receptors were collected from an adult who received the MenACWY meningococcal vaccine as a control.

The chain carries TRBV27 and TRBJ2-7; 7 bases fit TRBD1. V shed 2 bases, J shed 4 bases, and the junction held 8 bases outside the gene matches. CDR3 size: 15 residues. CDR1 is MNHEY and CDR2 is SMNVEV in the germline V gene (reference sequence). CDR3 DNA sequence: TGTGCCAGCAGTTTAAACGAAGCAGGGGGATACGAGCAGTACTTC. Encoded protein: CASSLNEAGGYEQYF.

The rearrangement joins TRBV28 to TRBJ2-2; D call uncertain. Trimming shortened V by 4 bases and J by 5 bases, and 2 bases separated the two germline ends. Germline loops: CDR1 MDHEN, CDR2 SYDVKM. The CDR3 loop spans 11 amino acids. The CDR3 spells CASSSTGELFF. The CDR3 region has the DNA TGTGCCAGCAGTTCTACCGGGGAGCTGTTTTTT.

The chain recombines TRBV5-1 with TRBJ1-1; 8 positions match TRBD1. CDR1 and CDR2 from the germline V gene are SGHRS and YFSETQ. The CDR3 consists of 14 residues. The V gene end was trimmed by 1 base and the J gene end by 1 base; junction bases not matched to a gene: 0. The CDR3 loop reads CASSLQGANTEAFF. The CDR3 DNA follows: TGCGCCAGCAGCTTGCAGGGGGCGAACACTGAAGCTTTCTTT.

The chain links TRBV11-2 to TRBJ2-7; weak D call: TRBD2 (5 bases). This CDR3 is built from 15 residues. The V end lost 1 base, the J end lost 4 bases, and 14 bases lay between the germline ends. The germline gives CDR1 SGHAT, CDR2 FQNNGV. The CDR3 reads CASSLGAGYNYEQYF. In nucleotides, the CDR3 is TGTGCCAGCAGCTTAGGTGCGGGTTACAATTACGAGCAGTACTTC.

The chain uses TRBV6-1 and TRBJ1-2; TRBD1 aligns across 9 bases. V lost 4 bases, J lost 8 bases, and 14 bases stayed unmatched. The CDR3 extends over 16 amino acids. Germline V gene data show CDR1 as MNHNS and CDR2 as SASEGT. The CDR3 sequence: CASSGDSGTGSVGYTF. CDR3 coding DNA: TGTGCCAGCAGTGGGGATTCCGGGACAGGGTCGGTAGGCTACACCTTC.

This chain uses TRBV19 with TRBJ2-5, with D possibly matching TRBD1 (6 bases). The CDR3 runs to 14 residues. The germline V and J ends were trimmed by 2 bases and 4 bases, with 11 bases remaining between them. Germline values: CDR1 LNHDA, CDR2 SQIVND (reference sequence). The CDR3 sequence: CASSIQGSGETQYF. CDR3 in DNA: TGTGCCAGTAGTATACAGGGGTCGGGAGAGACCCAGTACTTC.

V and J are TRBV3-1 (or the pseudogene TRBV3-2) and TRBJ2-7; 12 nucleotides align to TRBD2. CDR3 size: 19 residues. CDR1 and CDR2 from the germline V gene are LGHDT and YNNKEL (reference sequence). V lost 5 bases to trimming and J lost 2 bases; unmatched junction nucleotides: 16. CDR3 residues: CASSSTGASGRARTYEQYF. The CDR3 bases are TGTGCCAGCAGCTCGACTGGGGCTAGCGGGAGGGCCCGGACCTACGAGCAGTACTTC.

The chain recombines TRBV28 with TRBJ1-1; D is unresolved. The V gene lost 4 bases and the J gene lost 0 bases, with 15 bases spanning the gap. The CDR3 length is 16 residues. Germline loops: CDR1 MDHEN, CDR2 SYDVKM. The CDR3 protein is CASSSVRRSMNTEAFF. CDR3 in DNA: TGTGCCAGCAGTTCGGTCCGGCGGAGCATGAACACTGAAGCTTTCTTT. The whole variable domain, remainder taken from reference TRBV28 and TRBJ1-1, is DVKVTQSSRYLVKRTGEKVFLECVQDMDHENMFWYRQDPGLGLRLIYFSYDVKMKEKGDIPEGYSVSREKKERFSLILESASTNQTSMYLCASSSVRRSMNTEAFFGQGTRLTVV.

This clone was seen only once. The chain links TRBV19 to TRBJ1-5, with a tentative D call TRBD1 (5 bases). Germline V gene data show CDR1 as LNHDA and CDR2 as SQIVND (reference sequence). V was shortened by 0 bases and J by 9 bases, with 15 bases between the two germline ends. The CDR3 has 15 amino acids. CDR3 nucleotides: TGTGCCAGTAGTATAGAAAGACAGCAAAGCTTGCCCCAGCATTTT. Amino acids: CASSIERQQSLPQHF.

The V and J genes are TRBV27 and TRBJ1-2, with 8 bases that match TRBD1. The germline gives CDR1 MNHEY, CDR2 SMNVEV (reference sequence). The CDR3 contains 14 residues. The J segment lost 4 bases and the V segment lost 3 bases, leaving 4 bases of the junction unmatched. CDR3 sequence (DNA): TGTGCCAGCAGTTTGGACGGGACAGGCTATGGCTACACCTTC. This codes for CASSLDGTGYGYTF.

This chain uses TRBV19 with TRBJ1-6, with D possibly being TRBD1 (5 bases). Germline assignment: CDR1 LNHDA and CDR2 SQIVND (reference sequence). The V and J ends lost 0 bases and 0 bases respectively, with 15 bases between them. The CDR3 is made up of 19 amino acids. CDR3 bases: TGTGCCAGTAGTATAGATGACTTCGGGGGAAGCTCCTATAATTCACCCCTCCACTTT. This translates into CASSIDDFGGSSYNSPLHF.

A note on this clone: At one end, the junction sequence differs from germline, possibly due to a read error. This CDR3 reads CAGSLQGLGTEAFF. DNA for the CDR3: TGTGCCGGCAGCTTACAAGGGCTGGGGACTGAAGCTTTCTTT. V and J are TRBV7-9 and TRBJ1-1; D is ambiguous. Germline lookup yields CDR1 SEHNR and CDR2 FQNEAQ (reference sequence). The CDR3 contains 14 residues.

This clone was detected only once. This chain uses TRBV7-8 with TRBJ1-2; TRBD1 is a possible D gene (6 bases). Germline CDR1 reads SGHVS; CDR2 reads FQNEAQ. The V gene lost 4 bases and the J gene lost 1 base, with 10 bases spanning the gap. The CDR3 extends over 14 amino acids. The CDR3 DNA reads TGTGCCAGCAGCTCATACAGGGATAACTATGGCTACACCTTC. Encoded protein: CASSSYRDNYGYTF.